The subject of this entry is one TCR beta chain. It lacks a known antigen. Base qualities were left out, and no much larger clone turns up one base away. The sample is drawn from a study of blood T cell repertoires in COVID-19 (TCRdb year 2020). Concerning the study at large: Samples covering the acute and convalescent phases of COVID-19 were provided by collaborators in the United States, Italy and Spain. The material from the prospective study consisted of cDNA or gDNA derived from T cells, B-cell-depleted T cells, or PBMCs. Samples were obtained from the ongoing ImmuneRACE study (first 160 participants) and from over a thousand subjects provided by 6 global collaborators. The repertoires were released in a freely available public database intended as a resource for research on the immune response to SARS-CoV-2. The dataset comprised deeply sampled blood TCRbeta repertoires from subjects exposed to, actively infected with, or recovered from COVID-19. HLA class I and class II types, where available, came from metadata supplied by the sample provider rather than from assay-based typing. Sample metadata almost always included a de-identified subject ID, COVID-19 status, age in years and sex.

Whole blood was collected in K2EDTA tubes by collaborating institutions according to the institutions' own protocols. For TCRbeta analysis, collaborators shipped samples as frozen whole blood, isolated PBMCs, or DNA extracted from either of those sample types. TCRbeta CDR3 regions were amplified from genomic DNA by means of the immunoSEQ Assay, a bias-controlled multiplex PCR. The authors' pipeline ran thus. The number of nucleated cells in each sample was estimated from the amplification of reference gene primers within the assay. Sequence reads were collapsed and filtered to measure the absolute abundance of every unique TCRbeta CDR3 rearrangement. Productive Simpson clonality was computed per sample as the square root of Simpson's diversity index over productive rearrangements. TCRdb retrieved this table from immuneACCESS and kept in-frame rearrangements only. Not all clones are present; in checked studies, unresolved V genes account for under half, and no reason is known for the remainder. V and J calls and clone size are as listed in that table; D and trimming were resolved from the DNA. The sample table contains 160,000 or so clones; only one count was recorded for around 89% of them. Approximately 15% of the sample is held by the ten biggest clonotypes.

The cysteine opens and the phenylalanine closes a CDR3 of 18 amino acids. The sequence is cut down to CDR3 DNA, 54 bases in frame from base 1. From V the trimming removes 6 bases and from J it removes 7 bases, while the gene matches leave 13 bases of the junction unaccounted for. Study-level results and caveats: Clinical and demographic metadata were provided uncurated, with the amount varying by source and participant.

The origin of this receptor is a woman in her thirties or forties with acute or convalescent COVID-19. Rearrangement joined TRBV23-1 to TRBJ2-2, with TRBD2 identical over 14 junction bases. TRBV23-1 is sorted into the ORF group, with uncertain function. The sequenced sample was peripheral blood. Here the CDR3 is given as CASSQGLAGVIGNGELFF. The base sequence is TGCGCCAGCAGCCAGGGACTAGCGGGAGTTATAGGAAACGGGGAGCTGTTTTTT.